The 21 T cell receptor beta chains listed next were all sequenced from one sample in a study of Graves' ophthalmopathy and Graves' hyperthyroidism. The authors amplified TCR beta CDR3 regions from RNA transcripts. Second-round multiplex PCR came after a first-round RT-PCR that employed HTBI primers. In TCRdb, the multiplex PCR reads were re-called with MiXCR into one record per CDR3 protein. The data show 450,000 to 600,000 distinct CDR3 sequences, 35% to 40% seen once. The sample was peripheral blood or thyroid tissue (not recorded which). Receptors originate from an adult man with Graves' hyperthyroidism.

The table lists this clonotype with many counts. The genes are TRBV6-5 and TRBJ2-7; 12 nucleotides match TRBD1. The CDR3 totals 14 residues. J lost 3 bases, V lost 6 bases, and 3 bases had no gene match. Per germline, CDR1 MNHEY and CDR2 SVGAGI. CDR3 amino acids: CASSRDRGLYEQYF. CDR3 in DNA: TGTGCCAGCAGCCGGGACAGGGGGCTCTACGAGCAGTACTTC.

This chain links TRBV5-1 with TRBJ1-1, with D possibly TRBD1 on 5 matching bases. The J call may be wrong; the DNA end is better matched by TRBJ2-1. CDR3 length: 13 amino acids. The germline V gene has CDR1 SGHRS and CDR2 YFSETQ. As DNA, the CDR3 is TGCGCCAGCAGCTTCGACAGTAACAATGAGCAGTTCTTC. Translating gives CASSFDSNNEQFF.

Ten or more counts support this clonotype. The chain employs TRBV29-1 and TRBJ2-7; tentatively, D is TRBD1 (5 bases). The CDR3 totals 13 residues. Trimming removed 4 bases from V and 0 bases from J, with 10 bases in between. Germline CDR1 is SQVTM and CDR2 is ANQGSEA. This CDR3 is CSVVHRSSYEQYF. CDR3 DNA sequence: TGCAGCGTTGTGCACAGGAGCTCCTACGAGCAGTACTTC.

The chain links TRBV7-9 to TRBJ1-3; D gene ambiguous. V gave up 2 bases and J gave up 0 bases, with 11 bases separating them. Looked up from germline, CDR1 is SEHNR and CDR2 is FQNEAQ (reference sequence). CDR3 size: 16 residues. The CDR3 bases are TGTGCCAGCAGCTTAACCTTCAGAAGCTCTGGAAACACCATATATTTT. Translating gives CASSLTFRSSGNTIYF.

V is TRBV12-3 or TRBV12-4 and J is TRBJ2-3; tentative D call: TRBD1 (6 bases). This CDR3 has 14 residues. V shed 6 bases and J shed 3 bases, with 13 bases lying between them. The CDR3 protein is CASRPGTLTDTQYF. The CDR3 coding sequence is TGTGCCAGCAGACCCGGGACACTGACAGATACGCAGTATTTT.

This clonotype was seen repeatedly, ten times or more. The genes are TRBV9 and TRBJ1-1; perhaps TRBD1 as D (5 bases). Germline V gene lookup returns CDR1 SGDLS and CDR2 YYNGEE. Trimming removed 0 bases from V and 6 bases from J, with 15 bases in between. The CDR3 has 15 residues. The CDR3 protein is CASSVDQGERAEAFF. Written as DNA, the CDR3 is TGTGCCAGCAGCGTAGACCAAGGGGAGCGAGCTGAAGCTTTCTTT.

This clonotype was detected many times. V and J are TRBV20-1 and TRBJ1-1; no clear D. Germline loops: CDR1 DFQATT, CDR2 SNEGSKA (reference sequence). CDR3 length: 12 residues. The germline V and J ends were trimmed by 7 bases and 1 base, with 10 bases remaining between them. CDR3 in DNA: TGCAGTGGTAAACAAGGGAACACTGAAGCTTTCTTT. Amino acid sequence: CSGKQGNTEAFF.

V usage is TRBV3-1 and J usage is TRBJ2-7; the D is unclear. CDR1 and CDR2 (germline): LGHDT, YNNKEL (reference sequence). There are 14 residues in the CDR3. Trimming cost V 1 base and J 1 base, with 8 bases left between them. CDR3 nucleotide sequence: TGTGCCAGCAGCCAAGCCCCCCCTTCCTACGAGCAGTACTTC. Translating it yields CASSQAPPSYEQYF.

In its sample, this clonotype was seen many times. The chain is built from TRBV7-9 and TRBJ2-7; perhaps TRBD2 as D (6 bases). The CDR3 spans 12 residues. Germline V CDR1 and CDR2: SEHNR, FQNEAQ (reference sequence). V lost 4 bases and J lost 6, with 10 bases in between. CDR3 in amino acids: CASSWDGGEQYF. Written as DNA, the CDR3 is TGTGCCAGCAGCTGGGACGGGGGCGAGCAGTACTTC.

The table lists this clonotype with a few counts. This chain uses TRBV20-1 with TRBJ1-3, with D unclear. V was cut by 0 bases and J by 0 bases, with 15 bases left in between. The germline gives CDR1 DFQATT, CDR2 SNEGSKA (reference sequence). This CDR3 has 17 residues. The CDR3 region has the DNA TGCAGTGCTAGAGATCGAGATGAGGACCTCTCTGGAAACACCATATATTTT. This encodes CSARDRDEDLSGNTIYF.

This clonotype has ten or more counts. The CDR3 DNA follows: TGTGCCAGCAGCCCGGAAGGCGTCTACGAGCAGTACTTC. It encodes CASSPEGVYEQYF. The gene calls are TRBV7-9 and TRBJ2-7; D is unresolved. The CDR3 runs to 13 residues. The V end lost 5 bases, the J end lost 3 bases, and 11 bases lay between the germline ends. The germline V gene encodes CDR1 SEHNR and CDR2 FQNEAQ (reference sequence).

To note about this clonotype: This may be a read error: a much more frequent sequence differs by one nucleotide. V gene TRBV9 combines with J gene TRBJ2-7; 12 positions agree with TRBD2. The CDR3 has 15 amino acids. The germline gives CDR1 SGDLS, CDR2 YYNGEE. The CDR3 region is CASSVGTSGINEQHF. DNA of the CDR3: TGTGCCAGCAGCGTAGGGACTAGCGGGATCAACGAGCAGCACTTC.

This clonotype was recorded a few times. This may be a read error: a much more frequent sequence differs by one nucleotide. The chain employs TRBV10-3 and TRBJ1-5, with a tentative D call TRBD1 (6 bases). Germline V lookup: CDR1 ENHRY, CDR2 SYGVKD. The CDR3 has 13 residues. V lost 2 bases and J lost 5, with 7 bases in between. The CDR3 DNA sequence: TGTGCCATCAGTGAGAGGGGGGATCAGCCCCAGCATTTT. Translation: CAISERGDQPQHF.

This clonotype was detected ten times or more. The CDR3 bases are TGCAGTGCTGCCGGGACAGGGGGCCGCGTAAGCAATCAGCCCCAGCATTTT. It is translated as CSAAGTGGRVSNQPQHF. This chain joins TRBV20-1 and TRBJ1-5; TRBD1 matches 12 bases. Germline V lookup: CDR1 DFQATT, CDR2 SNEGSKA (reference sequence). There are 17 residues in the CDR3. V shed 5 bases and J 1 base; nucleotides not matched to a gene: 9.

This clonotype occurred many times. The chain is built from TRBV7-9 and TRBJ1-1, with 9 bases aligning to TRBD1. The CDR3 covers 15 residues. Germline CDR1 reads SEHNR; CDR2 reads FQNEAQ (reference sequence). The V segment lost 5 bases and the J segment 12 bases; nucleotides outside the gene matches: 16. CDR3 in amino acids: CASSDVLQGARSTFF. DNA for the CDR3: TGTGCCAGCAGCGATGTATTACAGGGGGCGCGGTCTACTTTCTTT.

This clonotype was seen more than once but under ten times. The rearrangement joins TRBV12-3 or TRBV12-4 to TRBJ1-6; D gene ambiguous. The V and J ends lost 3 bases and 7 bases respectively, with 10 bases between them. This CDR3 has 14 residues. The CDR3 spells CASSFPQRNSPLHF. In DNA, the CDR3 is TGTGCCAGCAGTTTCCCACAGCGAAATTCACCCCTCCACTTT.

This clonotype was observed a handful of times. This chain uses TRBV28 with TRBJ1-3; perhaps TRBD1 as D (6 bases). The germline V gene encodes CDR1 MDHEN and CDR2 SYDVKM. Deletions cut 6 bases from V and 4 bases from J, with 22 bases between. The CDR3 sequence is 17 residues long. The CDR3 here is CASSLQPITGYGNTIYF. The CDR3 nucleotides are TGTGCCAGCAGCCTACAGCCCATTACAGGGTACGGAAACACCATATATTTT.

The sample holds many counts of this clonotype. The chain links TRBV29-1 to TRBJ1-3, with TRBD1 matching 10 bases. The CDR3 is made up of 16 amino acids. Losses at the gene ends were 5 bases for V and 0 bases for J; bases not matched to a gene: 7. Germline CDR1 SQVTM, CDR2 ANQGSEA. CDR3 loop: CSVTGTGEGSGNTIYF. The CDR3 DNA follows: TGCAGCGTTACCGGGACAGGGGAAGGCTCTGGAAACACCATATATTTT.

The chain employs TRBV10-3 and TRBJ2-5; tentatively, D is TRBD1 (8 bases). V lost 10 bases and J lost 5, with 17 bases in between. CDR1 and CDR2 (germline): ENHRY, SYGVKD. This CDR3 is built from 13 residues. CDR3 in DNA: TGTGCCAGCAGAACACAGGGGGGGGAGACCCAGTACTTC. This codes for CASRTQGGETQYF.

This clonotype was detected ten times or more. V and J are TRBV19 and TRBJ1-6; D is uncertain. V lost 8 bases to trimming and J lost 5 bases, with 16 bases between them. From germline, CDR1 is LNHDA and CDR2 SQIVND (reference sequence). This CDR3 region has 15 residues. The CDR3 DNA reads as TGTGCCAGTTCCGCCAACCAGCTCAATAATTCACCCCTCCACTTT. This gives the protein CASSANQLNNSPLHF.

In the case of this clonotype: A much larger clone is a single base away; this may be a read error. The chain carries TRBV7-2 and TRBJ1-4, with a tentative D call TRBD1 (5 bases). The ends were cut back, 5 bases at V and 8 bases at J, with 24 bases in the middle. The CDR3 runs to 17 residues. The germline CDR1 and CDR2 sequences are SGHTA and FQGNSA. The DNA for the CDR3 is TGTGCCAGCAGCCCCGGGAGAGACAAGGGGCGAGAAGAAAAACTGTTTTTT. Translating it yields CASSPGRDKGREEKLFF. The variable domain in full, with the rest retrieved from reference TRBV7-2 and TRBJ1-4, is GAGVSQSPSNKVTEKGKDVELRCDPISGHTALYWYRQSLGQGLEFLIYFQGNSAPDKSGLPSDRFSAERTGGSVSTLTIQRTQQEDSAVYLCASSPGRDKGREEKLFFGSGTQLSVL.